Following are 25 T cell receptor beta chains from one sample sequenced in a study of shared clonotypes between healthy human individuals. The assay was immunoSEQ multiplex PCR, and TCRdb's table has in-frame clones only and misses some. The table has around 690,000 clones, about 92% seen once. Input material: memory CD8+ T cells from PBMCs. Subset indicated: CD45RO+ cells pooled with CCR7-negative TemRA cells. The receptors were sampled from a man between 18 and 29 years old in good health. Some clones in this sample may be carry-over from other donors' samples.

Ten or more counts support this clone. The V call is TRBV6-5, the J call TRBJ1-5, with D possibly matching TRBD1 (5 bases). V lost 5 bases, J lost 6 bases, and 11 bases lay in between. The CDR3 extends over 13 amino acids. Looked up from germline, CDR1 is MNHEY and CDR2 is SVGAGI. The CDR3, as DNA: TGTGCCAGCAGTGAAGAAGGGGCTCAGCCCCAGCATTTT. Its translation is CASSEEGAQPQHF.

This chain links TRBV9 with TRBJ1-2; no reliable D call. V was cut by 3 bases and J by 5 bases, with 5 bases left in between. Germline CDR1 reads SGDLS; CDR2 reads YYNGEE. This CDR3 has 11 amino acids. For the CDR3, the DNA is TGTGCCAGCAGCGGGATGTATGGCTACACCTTC. Translated: CASSGMYGYTF.

The chain joins TRBV30 to TRBJ2-7, with D unclear. This CDR3 is built from 15 residues. V was trimmed by 0 bases and J by 1 base, leaving 13 bases between them. The germline V gene encodes CDR1 GTSNPN and CDR2 SVGIG (reference sequence). This chain's CDR3 is CAWSVRLSRSYEQYF. The CDR3 DNA reads as TGTGCCTGGAGTGTACGTCTAAGTCGGTCCTACGAGCAGTACTTC. Variable domain in full (rest from reference TRBV30 and TRBJ2-7): SQTIHQWPATLVQPVGSPLSLECTVEGTSNPNLYWYRQAAGRGLQLLFYSVGIGQISSEVPQNLSASRPQDRQFILSSKKLLLSDSGFYLCAWSVRLSRSYEQYFGPGTRLTVT.

V gene TRBV7-2 combines with J gene TRBJ2-5; D unclear. This CDR3 spans 12 amino acids. V lost 6 bases and J 0 bases, leaving 5 bases between the germline ends. Germline CDR1 and CDR2: SGHTA and FQGNSA. In DNA, the CDR3 is TGTGCCAGCAGTCCGCACCAAGAGACCCAGTACTTC. The encoded protein is CASSPHQETQYF.

This clone appeared once. The rearrangement uses TRBV6-4 and TRBJ2-2; D gene unclear. The CDR3 length is 15 residues. V was pared by 5 bases and J by 3 bases, with 13 bases between. Per the germline V gene, CDR1 is MRHNA and CDR2 is SNTAGT. As DNA, the CDR3 is TGTGCCAGCAGTATTTCCCACCGGGACACCGGGGAGCTGTTTTTT. Translating it yields CASSISHRDTGELFF.

Points on this clone: The same CDR3 is also encoded by other DNA sequences in this sample. The V call is TRBV27, the J call TRBJ2-7; 7 nucleotides align to TRBD2. The germline V gene has CDR1 MNHEY and CDR2 SMNVEV (reference sequence). The CDR3 spans 13 residues. Trimming took 6 bases from V and 1 from J; bases not matched to a gene: 3. The CDR3 sequence is CASSAGLSYEQYF. DNA of the CDR3: TGTGCCAGCAGCGCGGGACTATCCTACGAGCAGTACTTC.

The J gene is TRBJ1-1, the V gene TRBV9; D remains unclear. Germline V gene sequence: CDR1 SGDLS, CDR2 YYNGEE. V was clipped by 5 bases and J by 1 base, with 9 bases between them. The CDR3 consists of 13 residues. CDR3 loop: CASRGRTNTEAFF. The CDR3 DNA sequence: TGTGCCAGCAGGGGGAGGACGAACACTGAAGCTTTCTTT.

The chain recombines TRBV11-3 with TRBJ2-3, with 7 bases matching TRBD1. The CDR3 contains 16 residues. After removal of 2 bases from V and 1 base from J, the junction contained 6 bases not matched to a gene. CDR1 is SGHNT and CDR2 is YENEEA in the germline V gene. The CDR3 sequence is CASSLTYGQGTDTQYF. CDR3 nucleotides: TGTGCCAGCAGCTTAACCTACGGACAGGGCACAGATACGCAGTATTTT.

The rearrangement links TRBV4-1 to TRBJ2-7; no definite D call. CDR3 length equals 15 residues. V was clipped by 1 base and J by 0 bases, with 10 bases between them. Germline CDR1 reads MGHRA; CDR2 reads YSYEKL. The CDR3 region has the DNA TGCGCCAGCAGCCAAGGTCCGGTGAGCTCCTACGAGCAGTACTTC. This codes for CASSQGPVSSYEQYF.

The rearrangement links TRBV4-1 to TRBJ1-1, with TRBD1 as a possible D gene (6 bases). The CDR3 spans 15 residues. V lost 2 bases and J lost 4, with 14 bases in between. The germline gives CDR1 MGHRA, CDR2 YSYEKL. The CDR3 sequence is CASSQLKGVATEAFF. CDR3 bases: TGCGCCAGCAGCCAATTAAAGGGGGTCGCCACTGAAGCTTTCTTT.

The chain is built from TRBV4-1 and TRBJ2-1; D remains ambiguous. The V gene lost 0 bases and the J gene lost 9 bases, with 18 bases spanning the gap. The CDR3 length is 16 residues. Germline CDR1 MGHRA, CDR2 YSYEKL. CDR3 bases: TGCGCCAGCAGCCAAGAACCCCCAGCCGTTACAATTGAGCAGTTCTTC. It specifies CASSQEPPAVTIEQFF.

This chain joins TRBV4-1 and TRBJ1-1; D remains ambiguous. The CDR3 sequence is 12 residues long. Trimming stripped 4 bases from V and 1 base from J, with 4 bases between. From germline, CDR1 is MGHRA and CDR2 YSYEKL. The CDR3 loop reads CASSRGNTEAFF. The CDR3 nucleotides are TGCGCCAGCAGCCGGGGGAACACTGAAGCTTTCTTT.

The rearrangement links TRBV27 to TRBJ2-1; 7 nucleotides match TRBD2. The CDR3 totals 16 residues. The germline gives CDR1 MNHEY, CDR2 SMNVEV (reference sequence). The ends lost 2 bases at V and 6 bases at J; junction bases unmatched: 10. The CDR3 DNA sequence: TGTGCCAGCAGTTTACAGGGCGGGAGCTCCGGCAATGAGCAGTTCTTC. Translated: CASSLQGGSSGNEQFF.

The sample holds a few counts of this clone. This sequence joins TRBV7-9 and TRBJ2-1; D possibly corresponds to TRBD2 (5 bases). The V end lost 5 bases, the J end lost 9 bases, and 11 bases lay between the germline ends. The V gene's germline CDR1 is SEHNR and CDR2 FQNEAQ (reference sequence). The CDR3 is 12 amino acids. CDR3 sequence reads: CASSAIRGEQFF. CDR3 bases: TGTGCCAGCAGCGCCATCCGGGGTGAGCAGTTCTTC.

J is TRBJ2-2 and V is TRBV27, with TRBD2 matching over 10 bases. The CDR3 length is 15 residues. The germline V gene has CDR1 MNHEY and CDR2 SMNVEV (reference sequence). V lost 8 bases to trimming and J lost 7 bases; unmatched junction nucleotides: 10. CDR3 amino acids: CASSGAGGWNGELFF. In DNA form, the CDR3 reads TGTGCCAGCTCGGGAGCGGGAGGGTGGAACGGGGAGCTGTTTTTT.

The chain uses TRBV14 and TRBJ2-1; D not resolved. Germline V gene lookup returns CDR1 SGHDN and CDR2 FVKESK. CDR3 length: 12 amino acids. V dropped 0 bases and J dropped 10 bases, with 7 bases sitting between them. The chain's CDR3 is CASSQDEVEQFF. The CDR3 DNA sequence: TGTGCCAGCAGCCAAGACGAGGTCGAGCAGTTCTTC.

J is TRBJ2-1 and V is TRBV7-9; 10 bases line up with TRBD2. CDR1 SEHNR and CDR2 FQNEAQ come from the germline V gene (reference sequence). This CDR3 is built from 19 residues. The trim removed 1 base at V and 2 bases at J, leaving 11 bases unmatched. The CDR3 nucleotides read TGTGCCAGCAGCTTAGGAAGCGGGAGGGCCCCAGGGCCCTACAATGAGCAGTTCTTC. Protein: CASSLGSGRAPGPYNEQFF.

The chain employs TRBV6-6 and TRBJ2-4; possible D gene TRBD2, 5 bases. The V and J ends lost 2 bases and 5 bases respectively, with 10 bases between them. Germline CDR1 is MNHNY and CDR2 is SVGAGI (reference sequence). CDR3 length equals 14 residues. This CDR3 reads CASSYEAVENIQYF. CDR3 sequence (DNA): TGTGCCAGCAGTTACGAAGCGGTTGAAAACATTCAGTACTTC.

This chain connects TRBV5-6 to TRBJ2-1; D might be TRBD2 (5 bases). Per the germline V gene, CDR1 is SGHDT and CDR2 is YYEEEE. The length of the CDR3 is 13 residues. The ends were cut back, 4 bases at V and 7 bases at J, with 12 bases in the middle. The CDR3 here is CASSRGPGNEQFF. Written as DNA, the CDR3 is TGTGCCAGCAGCCGGGGTCCGGGGAATGAGCAGTTCTTC.

V and J are TRBV9 and TRBJ2-2; D gene uncertain. Germline CDR1 reads SGDLS; CDR2 reads YYNGEE. This CDR3 spans 15 amino acids. V was pared by 0 bases and J by 0 bases, with 6 bases between. The CDR3 DNA reads TGTGCCAGCAGCGTAGGCAGCCCGAACACCGGGGAGCTGTTTTTT. Its translation is CASSVGSPNTGELFF.

The chain joins TRBV9 to TRBJ2-1; no reliable D call. Trimming removed 4 bases at V and 6 bases at J, with 8 bases between. The germline CDR1 and CDR2 sequences are SGDLS and YYNGEE. CDR3 size: 12 residues. The CDR3 region is CASSPTPNEQFF. The CDR3 nucleotides are TGTGCCAGCAGCCCAACACCCAATGAGCAGTTCTTC.

The chain couples TRBV28 to TRBJ1-4; D is uncertain. Germline values: CDR1 MDHEN, CDR2 SYDVKM. V was cut by 5 bases and J by 4 bases, with 8 bases left in between. The CDR3 runs to 13 residues. The CDR3 loop reads CASSPRNNEKLFF. The CDR3 nucleotides read TGTGCCAGCAGTCCACGGAATAATGAAAAACTGTTTTTT.

The chain employs TRBV7-9 and TRBJ2-3; TRBD2 matches 9 bases. Germline V gives CDR1 SEHNR, CDR2 FQNEAQ (reference sequence). The V and J ends lost 9 bases and 1 base, in that order; junction bases with no gene match: 8. This CDR3 contains 15 residues. DNA of the CDR3: TGTGCCAGTCTTAGCGGGAGAGGGGGCACAGATACGCAGTATTTT. This sequence encodes CASLSGRGGTDTQYF.

The gene calls are TRBV15 and TRBJ1-1; D not resolved. The germline V gene encodes CDR1 LNHNV and CDR2 YYDKDF (reference sequence). The CDR3 is 13 residues long. The V gene lost 0 bases and the J gene lost 1 base, with 3 bases spanning the gap. CDR3 sequence (DNA): TGTGCCACCAGCAGAGACCCGAACACTGAAGCTTTCTTT. It codes for CATSRDPNTEAFF.

The rearrangement links TRBV19 to TRBJ2-7; 8 bases align to TRBD1. Per the germline V gene, CDR1 is LNHDA and CDR2 is SQIVND (reference sequence). The CDR3 length is 16 residues. The junction had 10 bases not matched to a gene; V was cut back by 5 bases and J by 1 base. The CDR3 sequence is CASSPKRRTGSYEQYF. The CDR3 bases are TGTGCCAGTAGTCCTAAACGTCGGACAGGGTCCTACGAGCAGTACTTC. Combining the CDR3 with reference TRBV19 and TRBJ2-7 gives the whole variable domain DGGITQSPKYLFRKEGQNVTLSCEQNLNHDAMYWYRQDPGQGLRLIYYSQIVNDFQKGDIAEGYSVSREKKESFPLTVTSAQKNPTAFYLCASSPKRRTGSYEQYFGPGTRLTVT.